This T cell receptor beta chain was recovered during a study of CD8 T cells in Susac syndrome. TEMRA cells were FACS-enriched, unlike CD8+ and CD4+ T cells, which were negatively isolated. Germline-derived CDR1 and CDR2 are SGHNT and YYREEE (reference sequence). The CDR3 totals 14 residues. V shed 2 bases, J shed 6 bases, and the junction held 7 bases outside the gene matches. A quantity of roughly 0.5 to 1 ug RNA underwent reverse transcription using random hexamers. TCRdb ran MiXCR on the immunoSEQ multiplex PCR reads and lists one entry per CDR3 protein. The sample carries about 90,000 distinct CDR3 sequences, around 93% recorded once.

The clonotype originates from a human donor in good health. The specimen sequenced was CD8+ T cells from PBMCs. J is TRBJ1-2 and V is TRBV5-4; 7 positions match TRBD1. This CDR3 is CASSFKGGANGYTF. The CDR3 DNA follows: TGTGCCAGCAGCTTTAAAGGGGGCGCGAATGGCTACACCTTC.